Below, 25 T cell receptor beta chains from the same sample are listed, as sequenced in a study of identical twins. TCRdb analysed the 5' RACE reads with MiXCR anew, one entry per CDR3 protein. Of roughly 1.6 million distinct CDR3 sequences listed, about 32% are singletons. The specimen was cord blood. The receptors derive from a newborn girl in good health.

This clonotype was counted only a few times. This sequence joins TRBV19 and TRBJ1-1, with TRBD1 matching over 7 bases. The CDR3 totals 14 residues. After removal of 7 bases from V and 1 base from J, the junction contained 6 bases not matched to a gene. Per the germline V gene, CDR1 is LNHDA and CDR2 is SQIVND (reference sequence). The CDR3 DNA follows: TGTGCCAGTACCGCGACAGGGAGGAACACTGAAGCTTTCTTT. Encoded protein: CASTATGRNTEAFF.

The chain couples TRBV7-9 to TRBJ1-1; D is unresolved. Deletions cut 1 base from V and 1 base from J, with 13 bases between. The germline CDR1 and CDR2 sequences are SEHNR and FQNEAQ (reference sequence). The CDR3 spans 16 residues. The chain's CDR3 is CASSLVPRKRNTEAFF. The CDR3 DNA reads TGTGCCAGCAGCTTAGTCCCTCGGAAGAGGAACACTGAAGCTTTCTTT.

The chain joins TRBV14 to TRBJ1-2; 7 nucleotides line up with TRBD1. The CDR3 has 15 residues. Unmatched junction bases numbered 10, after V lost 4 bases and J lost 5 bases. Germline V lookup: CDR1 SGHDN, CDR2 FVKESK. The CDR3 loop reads CASSLPGQRAYGYTF. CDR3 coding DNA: TGTGCCAGCAGCCTTCCGGGACAGAGGGCTTATGGCTACACCTTC.

CDR3 protein: CASSSLRNLAKNIQYF. The CDR3 DNA reads as TGTGCCAGCAGCTCACTAAGGAATCTAGCCAAAAACATTCAGTACTTC. The J gene is TRBJ2-4, the V gene TRBV11-2; D is unclear. The CDR3 totals 16 residues. The V gene's germline CDR1 is SGHAT and CDR2 FQNNGV. V lost 4 bases and J lost 0, with 13 bases in between. The entire variable domain, with the rest obtained from reference TRBV11-2 and TRBJ2-4, is as follows: EAGVAQSPRYKIIEKRQSVAFWCNPISGHATLYWYQQILGQGPKLLIQFQNNGVVDDSQLPKDRFSAERLKGVDSTLKIQPAKLEDSAVYLCASSSLRNLAKNIQYFGAGTRLSVL.

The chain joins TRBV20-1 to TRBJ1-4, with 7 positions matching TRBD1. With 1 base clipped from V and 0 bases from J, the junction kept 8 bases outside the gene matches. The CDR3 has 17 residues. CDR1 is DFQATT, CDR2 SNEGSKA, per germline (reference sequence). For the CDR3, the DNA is TGCAGTGCTAGAGGCGACAGGGAGGTTTCAACTAATGAAAAACTGTTTTTT. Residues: CSARGDREVSTNEKLFF.

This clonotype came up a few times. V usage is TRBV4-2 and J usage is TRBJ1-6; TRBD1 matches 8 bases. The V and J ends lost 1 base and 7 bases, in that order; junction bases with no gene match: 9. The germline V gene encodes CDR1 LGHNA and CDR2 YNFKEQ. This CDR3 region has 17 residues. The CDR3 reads CASSQGIADRVNSPLHF. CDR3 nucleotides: TGTGCCAGCAGCCAAGGCATAGCGGACAGGGTCAATTCACCCCTCCACTTT.

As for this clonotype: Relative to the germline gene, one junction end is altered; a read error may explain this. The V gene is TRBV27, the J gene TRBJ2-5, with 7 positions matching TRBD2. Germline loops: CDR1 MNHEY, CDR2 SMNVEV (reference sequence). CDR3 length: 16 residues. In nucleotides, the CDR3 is TGTGCCGGCAGTTTAAGAGGCGGGAGAGGGCAAGAGACCCAGTACTTC. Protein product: CAGSLRGGRGQETQYF.

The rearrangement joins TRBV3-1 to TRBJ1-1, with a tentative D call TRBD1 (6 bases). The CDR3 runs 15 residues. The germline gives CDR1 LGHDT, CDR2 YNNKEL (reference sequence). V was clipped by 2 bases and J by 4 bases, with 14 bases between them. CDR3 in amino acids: CASSQSRGRATEAFF. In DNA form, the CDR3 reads TGTGCCAGCAGCCAATCCAGGGGCAGGGCCACTGAAGCTTTCTTT. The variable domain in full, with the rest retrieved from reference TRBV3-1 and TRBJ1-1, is DTAVSQTPKYLVTQMGNDKSIKCEQNLGHDTMYWYKQDSKKFLKIMFSYNNKELIINETVPNRFSPKSPDKAHLNLHINSLELGDSAVYFCASSQSRGRATEAFFGQGTRLTVV.

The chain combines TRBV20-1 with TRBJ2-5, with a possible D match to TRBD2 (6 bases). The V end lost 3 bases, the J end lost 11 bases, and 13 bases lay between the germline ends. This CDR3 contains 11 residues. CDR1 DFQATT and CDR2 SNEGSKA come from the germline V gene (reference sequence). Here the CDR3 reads CSASRRREQYF. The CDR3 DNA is TGCAGTGCTAGTAGGAGACGGGAGCAGTACTTC.

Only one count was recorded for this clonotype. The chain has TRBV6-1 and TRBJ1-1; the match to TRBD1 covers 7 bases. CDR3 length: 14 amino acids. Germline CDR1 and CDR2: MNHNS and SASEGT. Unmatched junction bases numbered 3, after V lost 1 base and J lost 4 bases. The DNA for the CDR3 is TGTGCCAGCAGTGAAGAGGGGGCCTTCACTGAAGCTTTCTTT. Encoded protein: CASSEEGAFTEAFF.

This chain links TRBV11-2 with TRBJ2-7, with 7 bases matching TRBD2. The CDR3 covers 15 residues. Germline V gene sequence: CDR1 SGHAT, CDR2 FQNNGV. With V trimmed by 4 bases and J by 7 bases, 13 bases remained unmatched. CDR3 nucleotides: TGTGCCAGCAGCTCGCAGCGGGAATCCTACAATGAGCAGTACTTC. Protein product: CASSSQRESYNEQYF.

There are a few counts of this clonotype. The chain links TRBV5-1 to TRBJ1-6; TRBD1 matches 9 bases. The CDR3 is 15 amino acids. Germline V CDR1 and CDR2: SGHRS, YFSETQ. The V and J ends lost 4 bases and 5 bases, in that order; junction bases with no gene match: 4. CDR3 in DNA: TGCGCCAGCAGCCCCCGGGACAGGGATAATTCACCCCTCCACTTT. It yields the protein CASSPRDRDNSPLHF.

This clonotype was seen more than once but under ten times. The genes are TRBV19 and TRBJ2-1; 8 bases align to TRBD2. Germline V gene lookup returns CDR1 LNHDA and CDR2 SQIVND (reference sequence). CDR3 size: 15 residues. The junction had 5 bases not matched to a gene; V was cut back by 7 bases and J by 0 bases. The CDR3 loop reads CASTRTSPSYNEQFF. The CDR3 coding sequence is TGTGCCAGTACCAGGACTAGCCCCTCCTACAATGAGCAGTTCTTC.

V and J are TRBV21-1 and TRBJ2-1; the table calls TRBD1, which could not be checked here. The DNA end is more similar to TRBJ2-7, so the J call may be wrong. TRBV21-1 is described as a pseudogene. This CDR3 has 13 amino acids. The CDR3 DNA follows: TGTGCCAGCAAACGGGGGCGGTACAATGAGCAGTACTTC. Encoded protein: CASKRGRYNEQYF.

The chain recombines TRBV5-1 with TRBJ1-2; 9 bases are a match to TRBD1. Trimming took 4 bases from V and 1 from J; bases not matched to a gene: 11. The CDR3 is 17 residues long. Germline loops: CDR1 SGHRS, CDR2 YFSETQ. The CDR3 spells CASSPRTGEGFNYGYTF. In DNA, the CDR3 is TGCGCCAGCAGCCCCCGGACAGGGGAAGGGTTTAACTATGGCTACACCTTC. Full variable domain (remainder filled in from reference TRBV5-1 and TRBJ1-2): KAGVTQTPRYLIKTRGQQVTLSCSPISGHRSVSWYQQTPGQGLQFLFEYFSETQRNKGNFPGRFSGRQFSNSRSEMNVSTLELGDSALYLCASSPRTGEGFNYGYTFGSGTRLTVV.

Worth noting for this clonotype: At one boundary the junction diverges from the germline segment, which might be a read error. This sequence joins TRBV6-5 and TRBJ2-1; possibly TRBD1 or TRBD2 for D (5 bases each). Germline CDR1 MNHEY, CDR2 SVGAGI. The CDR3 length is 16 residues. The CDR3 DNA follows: TGTGCCAGCAGTTACTCGGCTAGGGGACCCTACAATGGGCAGTTCTTC. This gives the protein CASSYSARGPYNGQFF.

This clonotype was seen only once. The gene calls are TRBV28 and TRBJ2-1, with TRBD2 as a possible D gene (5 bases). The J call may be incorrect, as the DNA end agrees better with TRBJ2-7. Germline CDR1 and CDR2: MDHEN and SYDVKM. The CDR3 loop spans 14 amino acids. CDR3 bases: TGTGCCAGCACCCCTTCGGACTCCTACAATGAGCAGTACTTC. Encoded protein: CASTPSDSYNEQYF.

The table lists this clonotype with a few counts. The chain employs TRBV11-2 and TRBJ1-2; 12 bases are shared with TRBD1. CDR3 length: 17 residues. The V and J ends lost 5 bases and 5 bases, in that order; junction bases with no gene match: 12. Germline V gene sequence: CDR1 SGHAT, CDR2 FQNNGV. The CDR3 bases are TGTGCCAGCAGCCATTTCTGGGACAGGGGGCAAAAGTATGGCTACACCTTC. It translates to CASSHFWDRGQKYGYTF.

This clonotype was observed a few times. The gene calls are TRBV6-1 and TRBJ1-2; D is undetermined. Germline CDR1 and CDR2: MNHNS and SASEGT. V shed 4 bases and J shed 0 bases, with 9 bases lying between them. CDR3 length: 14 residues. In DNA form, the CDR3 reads TGTGCCAGCAGTGGTAACGGCCCTAACTATGGCTACACCTTC. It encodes CASSGNGPNYGYTF.

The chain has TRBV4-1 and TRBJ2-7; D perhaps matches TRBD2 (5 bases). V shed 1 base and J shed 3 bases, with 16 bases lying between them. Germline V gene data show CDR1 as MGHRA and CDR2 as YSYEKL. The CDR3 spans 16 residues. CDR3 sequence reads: CASSQVRKDWYYEQYF. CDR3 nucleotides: TGCGCCAGCAGCCAAGTCCGTAAGGACTGGTACTACGAGCAGTACTTC.

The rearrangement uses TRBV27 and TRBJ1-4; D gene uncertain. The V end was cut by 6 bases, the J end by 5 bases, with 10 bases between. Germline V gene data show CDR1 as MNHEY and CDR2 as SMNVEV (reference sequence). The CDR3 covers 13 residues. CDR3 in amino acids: CASSVERNEKLFF. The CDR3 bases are TGTGCCAGCAGCGTTGAAAGGAATGAAAAACTGTTTTTT.

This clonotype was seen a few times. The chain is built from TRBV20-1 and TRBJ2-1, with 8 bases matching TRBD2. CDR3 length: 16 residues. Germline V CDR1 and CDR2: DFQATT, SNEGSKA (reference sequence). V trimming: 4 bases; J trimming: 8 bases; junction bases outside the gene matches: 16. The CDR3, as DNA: TGCAGTGCTACCCCCTCCGGGACTAGTTTTAGGGATGAGCAGTTCTTC. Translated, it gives CSATPSGTSFRDEQFF.

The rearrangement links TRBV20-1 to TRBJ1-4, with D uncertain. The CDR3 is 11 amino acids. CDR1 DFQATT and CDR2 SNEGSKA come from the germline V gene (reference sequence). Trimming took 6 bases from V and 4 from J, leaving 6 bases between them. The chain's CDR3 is CSAYNNEKLFF. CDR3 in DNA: TGCAGTGCATACAATAATGAAAAACTGTTTTTT.

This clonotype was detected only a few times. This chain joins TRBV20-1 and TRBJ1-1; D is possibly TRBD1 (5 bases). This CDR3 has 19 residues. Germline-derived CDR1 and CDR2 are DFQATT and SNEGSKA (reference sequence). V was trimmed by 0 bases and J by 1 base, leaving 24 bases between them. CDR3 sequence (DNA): TGCAGTGCTAGAGATATCTTTCGGAGTTTAGTAGGGGAGAACACTGAAGCTTTCTTT. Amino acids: CSARDIFRSLVGENTEAFF.

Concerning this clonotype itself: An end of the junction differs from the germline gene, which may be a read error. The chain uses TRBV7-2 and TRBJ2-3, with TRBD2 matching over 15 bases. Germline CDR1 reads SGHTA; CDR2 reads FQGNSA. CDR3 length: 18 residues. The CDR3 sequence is CASSSGTSGGYRRDTQCF. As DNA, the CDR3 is TGTGCCAGCAGCTCCGGGACTAGCGGGGGGTACCGTCGGGATACGCAGTGTTTT.